Sequencing of this TCR beta chain was carried out in a study of blood T cell repertoires in COVID-19. Authors' analysis steps: Nucleated cell number was recorded as an estimate derived from reference gene primer amplification. Data came from immunoSEQ multiplex PCR; TCRdb stores just in-frame clones and leaves some out. V, J and clone size derive from that table, while D and trimming were established from the DNA sequence. This table holds 90,000 to 150,000 clones, 85% found once. This clone was observed many times. The CDR3 loop spans 15 amino acids. Germline loops: CDR1 MDHEN, CDR2 SYDVKM. J lost 1 base, V lost 6 bases, and 5 bases had no gene match.

The clonotype originates from a man older than 75 with acute or convalescent COVID-19. This sequence joins TRBV28 and TRBJ1-2, with 10 bases matching TRBD1. The source material was peripheral blood. The CDR3 nucleotides are TGTGCCAGCAGACCGACAGGGGGCCGTAACTATGGCTACACCTTC. Its translation is CASRPTGGRNYGYTF.